The sequence of this TCR beta chain was determined in a study of blood T cell repertoires in COVID-19. Study context: The samples span acute and convalescent COVID-19 from the United States, Italy and Spain. PBMCs, B-cell-depleted T cells, or T cells provided the cDNA or gDNA that made up the material.

CDR3 length equals 17 residues. V was clipped by 0 bases and J by 7 bases, with 19 bases between them. In germline, CDR1 is KGHSH, CDR2 LQKENI. Using immunoSEQ multiplex PCR, the repertoire was profiled, and TCRdb retains in-frame clones only, with some absent. The table records approximately 30,000 clones, approximately 80% of them present only once. Source material: peripheral blood. This TCR derives from a man between 65 and 85 years old with active COVID-19. This chain connects TRBV18 to TRBJ2-4, with no clear D. In DNA form, the CDR3 reads TGTGCCAGCTCACCACCCAAAGGTTCAGGTCCCGTCAACATTCAGTACTTC. It encodes CASSPPKGSGPVNIQYF.